Listed here are 14 T cell receptor beta chains from one sample, sequenced in a study of cytomegalovirus exposure and HLA in healthy donors. The study ran its PCR with 60 Vbeta and 13 Jbeta primers. Generated by immunoSEQ multiplex PCR, the TCRdb table keeps only in-frame clones and is missing some. The sample carries some 140,000 clones, around nine tenths recorded once. The specimen was PBMCs. The source is a woman in her 30s in good health and CMV-seronegative.

V gene TRBV7-2 combines with J gene TRBJ1-3; unclear D gene. Looked up from germline, CDR1 is SGHTA and CDR2 is FQGNSA. The CDR3 covers 13 residues. V gave up 5 bases and J gave up 6 bases, with 11 bases separating them. CDR3 loop: CASSVGVENTIYF. The CDR3 DNA is TGTGCCAGCAGCGTCGGGGTAGAAAACACCATATATTTT.

The chain uses TRBV18 and TRBJ2-1; the D gene is possibly TRBD2 (7 bases). Germline V gene sequence: CDR1 KGHSH, CDR2 LQKENI. The CDR3 runs 15 residues. V shed 3 bases and J shed 4 bases, with 13 bases lying between them. The CDR3 protein is CASSPSEGGYNEQFF. The CDR3 bases are TGTGCCAGCTCACCTTCAGAGGGGGGGTACAATGAGCAGTTCTTC.

This clone was seen a handful of times. A read error may account for a junction end that differs from germline. This chain connects TRBV5-1 to TRBJ2-2; the D gene is possibly TRBD2 (6 bases). Germline V gives CDR1 SGHRS, CDR2 YFSETQ. The CDR3 consists of 14 residues. The CDR3 DNA reads TGCGCCAGCAGCCTTTACAGGTCCGACGGGGGGCTGTTTTTT. It yields the protein CASSLYRSDGGLFF.

V is TRBV7-3 and J is TRBJ1-5, with 8 bases aligning to TRBD1. This CDR3 has 14 amino acids. Germline-derived CDR1 and CDR2 are SGHTA and FQGTGA. The ends lost 5 bases at V and 7 bases at J; junction bases unmatched: 7. The chain's CDR3 is CASSPDRAEQPQHF. The CDR3 DNA reads as TGTGCCAGCAGCCCGGACAGGGCGGAACAGCCCCAGCATTTT. The full variable domain, its missing parts supplied by reference TRBV7-3 and TRBJ1-5, is GAGVSQTPSNKVTEKGKYVELRCDPISGHTALYWYRQSLGQGPEFLIYFQGTGAADDSGLPNDRFFAVRPEGSVSTLKIQRTERGDSAVYLCASSPDRAEQPQHFGDGTRLSIL.

This clone was seen a few times. The rearrangement links TRBV27 to TRBJ1-4; D might be TRBD1 (6 bases). This CDR3 comprises 15 residues. Looked up from germline, CDR1 is MNHEY and CDR2 is SMNVEV (reference sequence). V was trimmed by 5 bases and J by 4 bases, leaving 14 bases between them. Written as DNA, the CDR3 is TGTGCCAGCAGTCCCCCAGGGGCCATTAATGAAAAACTGTTTTTT. It specifies CASSPPGAINEKLFF.

The rearrangement links TRBV7-8 to TRBJ1-5; 8 bases match TRBD1. CDR1 and CDR2 (germline): SGHVS, FQNEAQ. V lost 3 bases to trimming and J lost 3 bases; unmatched junction nucleotides: 1. The CDR3 sequence is 14 residues long. The CDR3 DNA sequence: TGTGCCAGCAGCTTGACAGGGGACAATCAGCCCCAGCATTTT. Translation: CASSLTGDNQPQHF.

The chain joins TRBV2 to TRBJ1-6, with TRBD1 identical over 7 bases. CDR3 length: 15 amino acids. Germline CDR1 reads SNHLY; CDR2 reads FYNNEI. V lost 5 bases, J lost 7 bases, and 8 bases stayed unmatched. For the CDR3, the DNA is TGTGCCAGCAGTACCAACAGGGGCGTCAATTCACCCCTCCACTTT. Its translation: CASSTNRGVNSPLHF. The full variable domain, completed using reference TRBV2 and TRBJ1-6, is EPEVTQTPSHQVTQMGQEVILRCVPISNHLYFYWYRQILGQKVEFLVSFYNNEISEKSEIFDDQFSVERPDGSNFTLKIRSTKLEDSAMYFCASSTNRGVNSPLHFGNGTRLTVT.

The genes are TRBV5-1 and TRBJ1-1, with D unresolved. V was shortened by 4 bases and J by 1 base, with 11 bases between the two germline ends. Germline lookup yields CDR1 SGHRS and CDR2 YFSETQ. CDR3 length equals 14 residues. This CDR3 reads CASSISTGNTEAFF. For the CDR3, the DNA is TGCGCCAGCAGCATATCGACGGGGAACACTGAAGCTTTCTTT.

This rearrangement joins TRBV6-1 to TRBJ2-5; D perhaps matches TRBD1 (6 bases). The end of the DNA aligns better with TRBJ2-7, so the J call may be wrong. The CDR3 loop spans 15 amino acids. Germline-derived CDR1 and CDR2 are MNHNS and SASEGT. CDR3 in amino acids: CASSLQTGSFDEQYF. DNA of the CDR3: TGTGCCAGCAGTCTCCAAACAGGGAGTTTTGACGAGCAGTACTTC.

The chain couples TRBV18 to TRBJ2-7; 15 bases match TRBD2. The junction had 17 bases not matched to a gene; V was cut back by 1 base and J by 4 bases. This CDR3 contains 21 residues. Germline V gives CDR1 KGHSH, CDR2 LQKENI. The CDR3 loop reads CASSPLAALGLAGGRGYEQYF. The CDR3 DNA reads TGTGCCAGCTCACCACTGGCGGCGCTGGGACTAGCGGGAGGCCGAGGTTACGAGCAGTACTTC.

The V call is TRBV28, the J call TRBJ1-5; D not resolved. The CDR3 consists of 16 residues. V lost 2 bases and J 0 bases, leaving 11 bases between the germline ends. Germline V gives CDR1 MDHEN, CDR2 SYDVKM. The chain's CDR3 is CASSLPGYVSNQPQHF. As DNA, the CDR3 is TGTGCCAGCAGTTTACCCGGGTACGTTAGCAATCAGCCCCAGCATTTT.

The chain is built from TRBV5-4 and TRBJ2-7; 10 bases are a match to TRBD2. The trim removed 4 bases at V and 6 bases at J, leaving 19 bases unmatched. CDR3 size: 18 residues. CDR1 SGHNT and CDR2 YYREEE come from the germline V gene (reference sequence). The CDR3: CASSDVTSGYPTLGEQYF. Written as DNA, the CDR3 is TGTGCCAGCAGCGATGTGACTAGCGGGTACCCTACCCTCGGCGAGCAGTACTTC.

The chain combines TRBV6-4 with TRBJ2-1, with 8 bases identical to TRBD2. This CDR3 is built from 16 residues. V lost 5 bases, J lost 5 bases, and 11 bases stayed unmatched. Germline V gives CDR1 MRHNA, CDR2 SNTAGT. CDR3 coding DNA: TGTGCCAGCAGTCCGCTCGGGGGGGGGATTGACAATGAGCAGTTCTTC. Translated: CASSPLGGGIDNEQFF.

The chain carries TRBV27 and TRBJ1-1; possible D gene TRBD1, 5 bases. Germline CDR1 MNHEY, CDR2 SMNVEV (reference sequence). V lost 5 bases, J lost 0 bases, and 16 bases lay in between. The CDR3 is 16 residues long. For the CDR3, the DNA is TGTGCCAGCAGTCTGGGGGGGATATCTATGAACACTGAAGCTTTCTTT. This codes for CASSLGGISMNTEAFF.